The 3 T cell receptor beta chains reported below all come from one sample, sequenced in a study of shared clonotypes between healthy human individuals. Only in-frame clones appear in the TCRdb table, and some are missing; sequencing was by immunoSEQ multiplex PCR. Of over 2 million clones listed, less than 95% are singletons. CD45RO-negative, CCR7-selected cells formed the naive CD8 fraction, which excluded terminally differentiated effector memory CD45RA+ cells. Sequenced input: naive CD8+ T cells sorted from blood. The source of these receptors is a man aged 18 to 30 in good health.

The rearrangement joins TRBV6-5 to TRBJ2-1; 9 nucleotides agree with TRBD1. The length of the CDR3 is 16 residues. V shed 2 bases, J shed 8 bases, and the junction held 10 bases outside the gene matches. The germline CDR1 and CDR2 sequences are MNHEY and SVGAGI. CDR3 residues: CASSYHPGQGGDEQFF. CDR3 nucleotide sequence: TGTGCCAGCAGTTACCATCCGGGACAGGGAGGCGATGAGCAGTTCTTC.

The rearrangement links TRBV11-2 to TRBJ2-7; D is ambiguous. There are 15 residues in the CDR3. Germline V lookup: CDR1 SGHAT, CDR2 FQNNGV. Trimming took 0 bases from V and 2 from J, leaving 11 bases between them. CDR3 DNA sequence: TGTGCCAGCAGCTTAGATTCGGTGCTAACCTACGAGCAGTACTTC. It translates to CASSLDSVLTYEQYF.

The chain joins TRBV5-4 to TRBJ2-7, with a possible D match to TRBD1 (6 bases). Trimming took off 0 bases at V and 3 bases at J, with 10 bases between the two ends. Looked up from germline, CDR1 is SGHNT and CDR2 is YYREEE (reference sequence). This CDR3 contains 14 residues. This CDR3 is CASSLGDTYYEQYF. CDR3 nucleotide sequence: TGTGCCAGCAGCTTGGGGGACACCTACTACGAGCAGTACTTC.